The 21 T cell receptor beta chains in this list originate from one sample, sequenced in a study of blood T cell repertoires in COVID-19. Only in-frame clones appear in the TCRdb table, and some are missing; sequencing was by immunoSEQ multiplex PCR. The sample contains 300,000 to 350,000 clones, 90% of which appear only once. The sequenced sample was peripheral blood. These receptors originate from a woman aged 30 to 39 with COVID-19, enrolled during active disease.

The chain combines TRBV2 with TRBJ2-7; D is possibly TRBD1 (6 bases). Looked up from germline, CDR1 is SNHLY and CDR2 is FYNNEI. V lost 1 base and J lost 6, with 16 bases in between. The CDR3 has 15 residues. CDR3 coding DNA: TGTGCCAGCAGTGAAGTGCGAACAGGGTTAGGCGAGCAGTACTTC. Its translation is CASSEVRTGLGEQYF.

The rearrangement joins TRBV29-1 to TRBJ2-1; the D is unclear. The germline CDR1 and CDR2 sequences are SQVTM and ANQGSEA. The V end was cut by 3 bases, the J end by 6 bases, with 9 bases between. CDR3 length: 12 residues. For the CDR3, the DNA is TGCAGCGTTGAGGAGAGGATCAATGAGCAGTTCTTC. It specifies CSVEERINEQFF.

The chain carries TRBV6-5 and TRBJ2-3; a possible D gene is TRBD1 (5 bases). Germline V gene sequence: CDR1 MNHEY, CDR2 SVGAGI. The CDR3 is made up of 13 amino acids. V lost 5 bases to trimming and J lost 4 bases, with 10 bases between them. CDR3 sequence reads: CASSPLRADTQYF. The CDR3 region has the DNA TGTGCCAGCAGTCCGCTCAGGGCAGATACGCAGTATTTT.

The chain recombines TRBV3-1 (or the pseudogene TRBV3-2) with TRBJ2-2, with 8 nucleotides matching TRBD1. Germline CDR1 LGHDT, CDR2 YNNKEL (reference sequence). V gave up 3 bases and J gave up 9 bases; unmatched junction bases: 9. The CDR3 runs 15 residues. CDR3 coding DNA: TGTGCCAGCAGCCAGGACAGGGCCGTATGGCGGGAGCTGTTTTTT. Its protein is CASSQDRAVWRELFF.

This rearrangement joins TRBV7-9 to TRBJ2-2, with no clear D. V was shortened by 1 base and J by 0 bases, with 6 bases between the two germline ends. This CDR3 has 15 residues. The germline CDR1 and CDR2 sequences are SEHNR and FQNEAQ (reference sequence). The CDR3 sequence is CASSLGATNTGELFF. As DNA, the CDR3 is TGTGCCAGCAGCTTAGGAGCGACGAACACCGGGGAGCTGTTTTTT.

The chain links TRBV10-3 to TRBJ1-2; D perhaps matches TRBD1 (6 bases). CDR1 is ENHRY, CDR2 SYGVKD, per germline. CDR3 size: 15 residues. V lost 2 bases and J 6 bases, leaving 16 bases between the germline ends. The CDR3 loop is CAISEVGGGDDGYTF. The CDR3 DNA reads as TGTGCCATCAGTGAGGTCGGCGGGGGCGATGATGGCTACACCTTC.

A remark on this clone: Other DNA sequences in this specimen translate into the identical CDR3. This rearrangement joins TRBV24-1 to TRBJ2-3; 7 bases are shared with TRBD1. The J segment lost 3 bases and the V segment lost 4 bases, leaving 3 bases of the junction unmatched. Per germline, CDR1 KGHDR and CDR2 SFDVKD. This CDR3 has 14 residues. CDR3 nucleotide sequence: TGTGCCACCAGTGACCCAGGGGGAACAGATACGCAGTATTTT. It is translated as CATSDPGGTDTQYF.

This clone is a singleton in its sample. The chain recombines TRBV5-1 with TRBJ2-7; possibly TRBD2 for D (5 bases). V gave up 4 bases and J gave up 2 bases, with 7 bases separating them. The CDR3 covers 12 residues. Germline loops: CDR1 SGHRS, CDR2 YFSETQ. CDR3: CASSPGAYEQYF. The CDR3 bases are TGCGCCAGCAGCCCCGGGGCCTACGAGCAGTACTTC.

The rearrangement joins TRBV12-5 to TRBJ2-3, with 8 bases fitting TRBD1. Germline CDR1 reads LGHNT; CDR2 reads FRNRAP. This CDR3 comprises 15 residues. Germline trimming cut 1 base from V and 4 bases from J; bases unmatched to any gene: 4. The chain's CDR3 is CASGLGQGSADTQYF. As DNA, the CDR3 is TGTGCTAGTGGTTTGGGACAGGGGAGTGCAGATACGCAGTATTTT.

The chain recombines TRBV5-5 with TRBJ2-3, with 7 nucleotides matching TRBD1. CDR1 is SGHKS and CDR2 is YYEKEE in the germline V gene (reference sequence). The CDR3 sequence is 14 residues long. V lost 0 bases, J lost 5 bases, and 3 bases stayed unmatched. Written as DNA, the CDR3 is TGTGCCAGCAGCTTGGTGACAGGGATAGATACGCAGTATTTT. Its translation is CASSLVTGIDTQYF.

This clone was observed once. The chain uses TRBV27 and TRBJ2-7, with D perhaps matching TRBD1 (5 bases). Trimming took 6 bases from V and 5 from J, leaving 11 bases between them. The CDR3 extends over 12 amino acids. The germline CDR1 and CDR2 sequences are MNHEY and SMNVEV (reference sequence). The CDR3 DNA is TGTGCCAGCAGGGGGCTTGGCAACGAGCAGTACTTC. It translates to CASRGLGNEQYF.

The V gene is TRBV6-1, the J gene TRBJ2-7; no clear D. The CDR3 loop spans 12 amino acids. The germline V gene has CDR1 MNHNS and CDR2 SASEGT. V lost 2 bases, J lost 3 bases, and 5 bases lay in between. The CDR3 region is CASSELLYEQYF. The CDR3 coding sequence is TGTGCCAGCAGTGAACTCCTCTACGAGCAGTACTTC.

CDR3 bases: TGTGCCAGCAGTTACCATCGGAGGTTCCTGAAACTGTTTTTT. Translation gives CASSYHRRFLKLFF. The chain carries TRBV6-2 or TRBV6-3 and TRBJ1-4, with D hard to call. V lost 2 bases to trimming and J lost 11 bases, with 15 bases between them. Germline V CDR1 and CDR2: MNHEY, SVGEGT. The CDR3 is 14 amino acids.

The chain employs TRBV6-5 and TRBJ2-2; TRBD2 agrees at 7 bases. Per germline, CDR1 MNHEY and CDR2 SVGAGI. The CDR3 consists of 13 residues. Germline trimming cut 6 bases from V and 7 bases from J; bases unmatched to any gene: 5. The DNA of the CDR3 is TGTGCCAGCAGGCTAGCGGCGGGCGGGGAGCTGTTTTTT. Amino acids: CASRLAAGGELFF.

The chain couples TRBV9 to TRBJ2-1; 9 bases are shared with TRBD1. The V gene end was trimmed by 6 bases and the J gene end by 7 bases; junction bases not matched to a gene: 5. CDR3 length: 13 residues. Per the germline V gene, CDR1 is SGDLS and CDR2 is YYNGEE. The CDR3 nucleotides read TGTGCCAGCACCACCGGGACAGGGAATGAGCAGTTCTTC. This codes for CASTTGTGNEQFF.

The V gene is TRBV4-2, the J gene TRBJ1-3, with a weak D call TRBD1 (5 bases). With 2 bases removed from V and 1 base from J, the gap between germline ends came to 15 bases. This CDR3 spans 17 amino acids. Per germline, CDR1 LGHNA and CDR2 YNFKEQ. The CDR3 protein is CASSQYLRKGSGNTIYF. CDR3 sequence (DNA): TGTGCCAGCAGCCAATACCTCAGGAAGGGGTCTGGAAACACCATATATTTT.

The chain links TRBV5-1 to TRBJ2-2; 8 nucleotides agree with TRBD2. Germline V gene data show CDR1 as SGHRS and CDR2 as YFSETQ. Trimming at V came to 7 bases and at J to 4 bases, leaving 6 bases not matched to a gene. The CDR3 has 14 amino acids. The CDR3 is CASAPGGPTGELFF. The CDR3 DNA reads as TGCGCCAGCGCCCCGGGAGGGCCCACCGGGGAGCTGTTTTTT. The full variable domain, completed using reference TRBV5-1 and TRBJ2-2, is KAGVTQTPRYLIKTRGQQVTLSCSPISGHRSVSWYQQTPGQGLQFLFEYFSETQRNKGNFPGRFSGRQFSNSRSEMNVSTLELGDSALYLCASAPGGPTGELFFGEGSRLTVL.

The rearrangement joins TRBV5-6 to TRBJ1-1; D is perhaps TRBD1 (5 bases). Trimming left V 9 bases short and J 6 bases short, with 18 bases between. CDR1 is SGHDT and CDR2 is YYEEEE in the germline V gene. The CDR3 consists of 13 residues. CDR3 sequence reads: CATRRQGGSEAFF. CDR3 in DNA: TGTGCCACCAGACGGCAGGGTGGTTCTGAAGCTTTCTTT.

The chain recombines TRBV4-1 with TRBJ2-2; TRBD2 matches 9 bases. The ends lost 0 bases at V and 2 bases at J; junction bases unmatched: 10. Germline CDR1 and CDR2: MGHRA and YSYEKL. This CDR3 is 19 amino acids long. CDR3 bases: TGCGCCAGCAGCCAAGAGAGCCCCAGACTAGCGGTAAACACCGGGGAGCTGTTTTTT. This sequence encodes CASSQESPRLAVNTGELFF.

The rearrangement joins TRBV5-1 to TRBJ2-7; the D gene is possibly TRBD2 (6 bases). Germline V gene sequence: CDR1 SGHRS, CDR2 YFSETQ. The CDR3 is made up of 14 amino acids. Trimming pared 0 bases from V and 2 bases from J, leaving 9 bases between. CDR3 bases: TGCGCCAGCAGCTTGGGTAGCGGACCCTACGAGCAGTACTTC. Protein sequence: CASSLGSGPYEQYF. The whole variable domain, remainder taken from reference TRBV5-1 and TRBJ2-7, is KAGVTQTPRYLIKTRGQQVTLSCSPISGHRSVSWYQQTPGQGLQFLFEYFSETQRNKGNFPGRFSGRQFSNSRSEMNVSTLELGDSALYLCASSLGSGPYEQYFGPGTRLTVT.

The table lists this clone with a count of one. This chain connects TRBV5-1 to TRBJ1-1; possible D gene TRBD1, 6 bases. The V gene's germline CDR1 is SGHRS and CDR2 YFSETQ. Between the trimmed V and J ends, which lost 0 bases and 10 bases, there was a span of 22 bases. The CDR3 is made up of 16 amino acids. The CDR3 DNA reads TGCGCCAGCAGCTTGGCCGGTGGAATTGAGGGGGTGGGAGCTTTCTTT. This encodes CASSLAGGIEGVGAFF.